The next 21 T cell receptor beta chains were all read from a single sample in a study of identical twins. TCRdb re-called the 5' RACE reads through MiXCR, storing one row per CDR3 protein. The sample contains 450,000 or so distinct CDR3 sequences, about 14% of which appear only once. These data were likewise used in another study, on yellow fever vaccine responses in identical twins.

Source material: CD4+ T cells sorted from blood. The receptors come from a woman in her late teens or twenties in good health.

This clonotype was detected only a few times. The genes are TRBV7-8 and TRBJ2-1, with 7 bases aligning to TRBD2. Germline loops: CDR1 SGHVS, CDR2 FQNEAQ. There are 17 residues in the CDR3. Trimming took 5 bases from V and 0 from J; bases not matched to a gene: 10. DNA of the CDR3: TGTGCCAGCAGCGAGGACGTAGCGGGTAGCTCCTACAATGAGCAGTTCTTC. Translated, it gives CASSEDVAGSSYNEQFF.

This clonotype was detected a few times. This chain uses TRBV29-1 with TRBJ1-3; 9 bases fit TRBD1. CDR1 is SQVTM and CDR2 is ANQGSEA in the germline V gene. This CDR3 has 15 residues. V gave up 5 bases and J gave up 4 bases; unmatched junction bases: 9. The CDR3 DNA sequence: TGCAGCGTTCGTGTTGGAGGGACAGGGGGAAACACCATATATTTT. The encoded protein is CSVRVGGTGGNTIYF.

The chain couples TRBV28 to TRBJ1-2; possible D gene TRBD1, 6 bases. Germline CDR1 reads MDHEN; CDR2 reads SYDVKM. The CDR3 is made up of 14 amino acids. The V end lost 7 bases, the J end lost 0 bases, and 12 bases lay between the germline ends. The CDR3 bases are TGTGCCAGCAAGGAGGGGGTCCCTAACTATGGCTACACCTTC. Its translation is CASKEGVPNYGYTF.

The chain couples TRBV5-1 to TRBJ2-3, with 9 nucleotides matching TRBD1. The CDR3 consists of 15 residues. Trimming took 4 bases from V and 4 from J; bases not matched to a gene: 7. Germline CDR1 reads SGHRS; CDR2 reads YFSETQ. The CDR3 sequence is CASSRGTGRSDTQYF. CDR3 in DNA: TGCGCCAGCAGCCGTGGGACAGGGCGATCAGATACGCAGTATTTT. The full variable domain, completed using reference TRBV5-1 and TRBJ2-3, is KAGVTQTPRYLIKTRGQQVTLSCSPISGHRSVSWYQQTPGQGLQFLFEYFSETQRNKGNFPGRFSGRQFSNSRSEMNVSTLELGDSALYLCASSRGTGRSDTQYFGPGTRLTVL.

This clonotype was counted at least ten times. CDR3 region: CASSPRDRITQGIINEQFF. CDR3 DNA: TGTGCCAGCAGCCCCCGGGACAGGATTACCCAAGGGATAATCAATGAGCAGTTCTTC. The chain has TRBV11-2 and TRBJ2-1, with 8 bases lining up with TRBD1. Losses at the gene ends were 5 bases for V and 6 bases for J; bases not matched to a gene: 21. The length of the CDR3 is 19 residues. Germline values: CDR1 SGHAT, CDR2 FQNNGV.

The chain uses TRBV6-5 and TRBJ2-7; TRBD2 is a possible D gene (7 bases). There are 18 residues in the CDR3. Germline loops: CDR1 MNHEY, CDR2 SVGAGI. Trimming stripped 4 bases from V and 3 bases from J, with 25 bases between. CDR3 in DNA: TGTGCCAGCAGTTCCAGTCTGGGGGCAGTAGGGGGGGACTACGAGCAGTACTTC. Its translation: CASSSSLGAVGGDYEQYF.

The chain carries TRBV18 and TRBJ1-1; the D is unclear. The CDR3 runs to 14 residues. Germline CDR1 is KGHSH and CDR2 is LQKENI. The V end was cut by 6 bases, the J end by 6 bases, with 17 bases between. DNA of the CDR3: TGTGCCAGCTCCACCGGGCCATGGCAGGCTGAAGCTTTCTTT. Protein product: CASSTGPWQAEAFF.

The chain recombines TRBV4-2 with TRBJ2-3; TRBD2 matches 10 bases. Looked up from germline, CDR1 is LGHNA and CDR2 is YNFKEQ. Losses at the gene ends were 4 bases for V and 3 bases for J; bases not matched to a gene: 10. The CDR3 length is 17 residues. CDR3 nucleotides: TGTGCCAGCAGCCCCAGCCCACTAGCGGGATCGACAGATACGCAGTATTTT. It encodes CASSPSPLAGSTDTQYF.

The chain carries TRBV12-5 and TRBJ2-5; unclear D gene. In germline, CDR1 is LGHNT, CDR2 FRNRAP. The CDR3 length is 16 residues. The germline V and J ends were trimmed by 0 bases and 5 bases, with 16 bases remaining between them. CDR3: CASGLVSLVGLETQYF. The DNA for the CDR3 is TGTGCTAGTGGTTTGGTATCGCTTGTAGGGTTGGAGACCCAGTACTTC.

The chain is built from TRBV7-9 and TRBJ2-7; 7 nucleotides line up with TRBD1. The length of the CDR3 is 13 residues. The J segment lost 6 bases and the V segment lost 2 bases, leaving 4 bases of the junction unmatched. The V gene's germline CDR1 is SEHNR and CDR2 FQNEAQ (reference sequence). The CDR3 DNA follows: TGTGCCAGCAGCTTATTCCCAGGGGGCGAGCAGTACTTC. Protein product: CASSLFPGGEQYF.

The V and J genes are TRBV7-2 and TRBJ2-7, with D maybe TRBD2 (6 bases). The V end was cut by 6 bases, the J end by 2 bases, with 17 bases between. Germline CDR1 SGHTA, CDR2 FQGNSA. The length of the CDR3 is 15 residues. CDR3 protein: CASSKEGGPTYEQYF. The CDR3, as DNA: TGTGCCAGCAGTAAGGAGGGAGGCCCAACCTACGAGCAGTACTTC.

The chain links TRBV3-1 to TRBJ2-7, with a possible D match to TRBD1 (5 bases). The CDR3 totals 15 residues. V was shortened by 1 base and J by 1 base, with 11 bases between the two germline ends. Germline values: CDR1 LGHDT, CDR2 YNNKEL (reference sequence). The CDR3, as DNA: TGTGCCAGCAGCCAAGGGGGCAGGTCATCCTACGAGCAGTACTTC. Protein product: CASSQGGRSSYEQYF.

The chain links TRBV25-1 to TRBJ2-3; 10 positions agree with TRBD2. The CDR3 consists of 14 residues. Germline V gene sequence: CDR1 MGHDK, CDR2 SYGVNS. The J segment lost 6 bases and the V segment lost 8 bases, leaving 8 bases of the junction unmatched. The CDR3 is CASALAGVGDTQYF. CDR3 coding DNA: TGTGCCAGCGCGCTAGCGGGAGTGGGGGATACGCAGTATTTT.

This clonotype showed up just a few times. The chain couples TRBV3-1 to TRBJ1-6; 9 bases align to TRBD1. The CDR3 consists of 16 residues. V dropped 6 bases and J dropped 6; count of bases not matched to a gene: 9. CDR1 and CDR2 (germline): LGHDT, YNNKEL (reference sequence). The DNA of the CDR3 is TGTGCCAGCAGACACCTGGACAGGGGAATTAATTCACCCCTCCACTTT. It is translated as CASRHLDRGINSPLHF.

This clonotype was counted between two and nine times. The chain uses TRBV6-1 and TRBJ1-1; D remains unclear. Germline V lookup: CDR1 MNHNS, CDR2 SASEGT. The V and J ends lost 2 bases and 5 bases respectively, with 15 bases between them. This CDR3 is built from 15 residues. The CDR3 spells CASSEYDSAGTEAFF. The CDR3 DNA is TGTGCCAGCAGTGAATACGACTCCGCCGGGACTGAAGCTTTCTTT.

The chain is built from TRBV20-1 and TRBJ2-7; 14 bases line up with TRBD2. This CDR3 spans 18 amino acids. J lost 4 bases, V lost 4 bases, and 15 bases had no gene match. Germline CDR1 DFQATT, CDR2 SNEGSKA (reference sequence). In nucleotides, the CDR3 is TGCAGTGCTAAGACGACTAGCGGGAGGGCAATTTTGTGGTACGAGCAGTACTTC. Protein product: CSAKTTSGRAILWYEQYF.

In this sample, this clonotype turned up a few times. The chain uses TRBV20-1 and TRBJ2-7, with 7 positions matching TRBD2. The CDR3 covers 13 residues. The V gene end was trimmed by 1 base and the J gene end by 4 bases; junction bases not matched to a gene: 4. Germline V gene sequence: CDR1 DFQATT, CDR2 SNEGSKA (reference sequence). The CDR3 DNA reads TGCAGTGCTAGAGTTGCGGGGGATTACGAGCAGTACTTC. Protein: CSARVAGDYEQYF.

Only a few counts were recorded for this clonotype. CDR3 in DNA: TGTGCCAGCAGCACACGGTCTGGTTTAGTTGAGCAGTTCTTC. Amino acids: CASSTRSGLVEQFF. J is TRBJ2-1 and V is TRBV7-2; D is unresolved. The germline V gene encodes CDR1 SGHTA and CDR2 FQGNSA. Between the trimmed V and J ends, which lost 5 bases and 9 bases, there was a span of 17 bases. The CDR3 totals 14 residues.

This clonotype was seen a few times. The chain has TRBV6-5 and TRBJ2-7; D is unclear. V was cut by 0 bases and J by 2 bases, with 11 bases left in between. Germline-derived CDR1 and CDR2 are MNHEY and SVGAGI. CDR3 length equals 15 residues. CDR3 nucleotides: TGTGCCAGCAGTTACTCGTCAGGTATTGCCTACGAGCAGTACTTC. Amino acids: CASSYSSGIAYEQYF.

V usage is TRBV25-1 and J usage is TRBJ2-3; TRBD2 might be the D (6 bases). Per germline, CDR1 MGHDK and CDR2 SYGVNS. V shed 4 bases and J shed 0 bases, with 23 bases lying between them. CDR3 length equals 19 residues. The DNA of the CDR3 is TGTGCCAGCAGTGGTCCGGCTCCCCTGGGCGGGGATAGCACAGATACGCAGTATTTT. Its translation is CASSGPAPLGGDSTDTQYF.

This clonotype appeared a few times. The rearrangement links TRBV6-2 or TRBV6-3 to TRBJ2-2; 11 nucleotides match TRBD2. The CDR3 is made up of 17 amino acids. Germline assignment: CDR1 MNHEY and CDR2 SVGEGT. After removal of 1 base from V and 2 bases from J, the junction contained 3 bases not matched to a gene. The CDR3 loop reads CASSYLTSGRNTGELFF. The DNA of the CDR3 is TGTGCCAGCAGTTACTTAACTAGCGGGAGAAACACCGGGGAGCTGTTTTTT.